Listed below are T cell receptor beta chains from one sample, sequenced in a study of cytotoxic CD8 clonotypes in ibrutinib-treated CLL. Data came from immunoSEQ multiplex PCR; TCRdb stores just in-frame clones and leaves some out. The table records approximately 200,000 clones, approximately 68% of them present only once. The sample in question was PBMCs, obtained after 24 months of ibrutinib treatment. The source is a human donor with chronic lymphocytic leukemia. Each CDR3 is given without its conserved first and last residue. Fields, in order: CDR3 protein, J gene, V gene.

CDR3 protein: ASSSIPQPQH
J gene: TRBJ1-5
V gene: TRBV28

CDR3 protein: ASSPPSEDYGYT
J gene: TRBJ1-2
V gene: TRBV18

CDR3 protein: ASSARDWSYNEQF
J gene: TRBJ2-1
V gene: TRBV9

CDR3 protein: ASGGPNTEAF
J gene: TRBJ1-1
V gene: TRBV25-1

CDR3 protein: ASSLAIGSANEKLF
J gene: TRBJ1-4
V gene: TRBV5-1

CDR3 protein: ASSLGLALEQY
J gene: TRBJ2-7
V gene: TRBV5-4

CDR3 protein: ASSQGNRKTGTGELF
J gene: TRBJ2-2
V gene: TRBV4-1

CDR3 protein: ASSLGLASTDTQY
J gene: TRBJ2-3
V gene: TRBV7-2

CDR3 protein: ASSQDLRDTQY
J gene: TRBJ2-3
V gene: TRBV14

CDR3 protein: EGPGYT
J gene: TRBJ1-2
V gene: TRBV28

CDR3 protein: ASSITSGSIEQY
J gene: TRBJ2-7
V gene: TRBV19

CDR3 protein: ASSQDMTGQGDWNTEAF
J gene: TRBJ1-1
V gene: TRBV14

CDR3 protein: ASSLGGVGQPQH
J gene: TRBJ1-5
V gene: TRBV5-1

CDR3 protein: ASSLDWTSGGRQY
J gene: TRBJ2-3
V gene: TRBV5-1

CDR3 protein: ASSLNWGETQY
J gene: TRBJ2-5
V gene: TRBV5-1

CDR3 protein: ASSVDDSYEQY
J gene: TRBJ2-7
V gene: TRBV9

CDR3 protein: ASSIKTGLDTEAF
J gene: TRBJ1-1
V gene: TRBV19

CDR3 protein: ASSHRTAVTNYGYT
J gene: TRBJ1-2
V gene: TRBV5-8

CDR3 protein: ASSLNRESTDTQY
J gene: TRBJ2-3
V gene: TRBV7-3

CDR3 protein: ASSVVRNTEAF
J gene: TRBJ1-1
V gene: TRBV5-4

CDR3 protein: ATSRDQGPAEEKLF
J gene: TRBJ1-4
V gene: TRBV15

CDR3 protein: ASSQETGTSGTSTDTQY
J gene: TRBJ2-3
V gene: TRBV4-3

CDR3 protein: ASSHRTRTSGSFHEQF
J gene: TRBJ2-1
V gene: TRBV4-1

CDR3 protein: AISGTGGYGANYGYT
J gene: TRBJ1-2
V gene: TRBV10-3

CDR3 protein: ASSIRVRYYEQY
J gene: TRBJ2-7
V gene: TRBV6-5

CDR3 protein: ASSLVRFEGRLF
J gene: TRBJ1-4
V gene: TRBV7-2

CDR3 protein: ASSNGLAELTDTQY
J gene: TRBJ2-3
V gene: TRBV6-6

CDR3 protein: ASSVAWREASLD
J gene: TRBJ2-5
V gene: TRBV9

CDR3 protein: ASSPDRATDTQY
J gene: TRBJ2-3
V gene: TRBV28

CDR3 protein: ASSQESGGNQPQH
J gene: TRBJ1-5
V gene: TRBV4-2

CDR3 protein: ASSLTKRAFSGNTIY
J gene: TRBJ1-3
V gene: TRBV28

CDR3 protein: ASRLNGGERASTDTQY
J gene: TRBJ2-3
V gene: TRBV27

CDR3 protein: ASRGQSYGYT
J gene: TRBJ1-2
V gene: TRBV28

CDR3 protein: ASSQDGDRVFYEQY
J gene: TRBJ2-7
V gene: TRBV4-3